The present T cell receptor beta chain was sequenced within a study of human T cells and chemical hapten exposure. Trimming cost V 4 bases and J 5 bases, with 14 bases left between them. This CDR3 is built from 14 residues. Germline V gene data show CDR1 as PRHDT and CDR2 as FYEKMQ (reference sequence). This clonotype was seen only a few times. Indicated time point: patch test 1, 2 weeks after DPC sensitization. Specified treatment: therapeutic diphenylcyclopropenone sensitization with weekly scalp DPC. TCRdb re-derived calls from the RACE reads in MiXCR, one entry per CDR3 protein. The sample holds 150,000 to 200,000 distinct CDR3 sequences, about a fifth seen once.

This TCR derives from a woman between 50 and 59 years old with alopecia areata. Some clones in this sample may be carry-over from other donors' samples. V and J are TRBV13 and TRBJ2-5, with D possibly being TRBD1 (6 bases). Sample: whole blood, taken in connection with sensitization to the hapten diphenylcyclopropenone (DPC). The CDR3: CASSSKGGFETQYF. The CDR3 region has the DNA TGTGCCAGCAGCTCCAAAGGGGGTTTCGAGACCCAGTACTTC.